Shown below are 10 T cell receptor beta chains from a single sample sequenced in a study of blood T cells in healthy people across ages. A second PCR, run for roughly 7 to 12 cycles, used a sample-barcoded 5' primer plus a J-beta primer mix. TCRdb ran MiXCR on the 5' RACE reads and lists one entry per CDR3 protein. Here the sample spans hundreds of thousands of distinct CDR3 sequences, about 48% being singletons. Sequences were obtained from blood. These receptors were taken from a man aged 80 or over in good health.

The chain recombines TRBV20-1 with TRBJ2-7; D not certain. The germline V gene has CDR1 DFQATT and CDR2 SNEGSKA (reference sequence). V was cut by 1 base and J by 2 bases, with 9 bases left in between. The CDR3 has 13 amino acids. The CDR3 DNA follows: TGCAGTGCTAGAGCGCCGTCGGCCTACGAGCAGTACTTC. It translates to CSARAPSAYEQYF.

This clonotype was counted a few times. The CDR3 region is CASSQDRTNEKLFF. DNA for the CDR3: TGTGCCAGCAGCCAGGACCGGACTAATGAAAAACTGTTTTTT. The chain is built from TRBV7-6 and TRBJ1-4; no reliable D call. Deletions cut 5 bases from V and 2 bases from J, with 9 bases between. The CDR3 has 14 amino acids. Germline CDR1 and CDR2: SGHVS and FNYEAQ.

This chain connects TRBV14 to TRBJ2-1; D is undetermined. V gave up 0 bases and J gave up 12 bases, with 18 bases separating them. Germline CDR1 is SGHDN and CDR2 is FVKESK. This CDR3 spans 15 amino acids. Here the CDR3 DNA reads TGTGCCAGCAGCCAAGATTCACTGGGAAACTATGGGCAGTTCTTC. It encodes CASSQDSLGNYGQFF.

CDR3 in amino acids: CSVLTGGIEGYTF. CDR3 nucleotide sequence: TGCAGCGTCTTGACAGGGGGTATCGAGGGCTACACCTTC. The V gene is TRBV29-1, the J gene TRBJ1-2, with 9 bases identical to TRBD1. This CDR3 is 13 amino acids long. CDR1 and CDR2 (germline): SQVTM, ANQGSEA. V trimming: 6 bases; J trimming: 8 bases; junction bases outside the gene matches: 10.

This clonotype showed up just a few times. This rearrangement joins TRBV2 to TRBJ2-3; TRBD2 matches at 9 bases. Germline V gene data show CDR1 as SNHLY and CDR2 as FYNNEI. The CDR3 contains 15 residues. The V gene end was trimmed by 7 bases and the J gene end by 14 bases; junction bases not matched to a gene: 19. CDR3 sequence: CASTLLASGNRYAYF. In nucleotides, the CDR3 is TGTGCCAGCACCCTATTGGCTAGCGGGAACAGATACGCGTATTTT.

The chain recombines TRBV6-5 with TRBJ2-4; TRBD1 matches 10 bases. The DNA end favors TRBJ2-7, so the J call may be wrong. This CDR3 is built from 16 residues. The germline V gene encodes CDR1 MNHEY and CDR2 SVGAGI. CDR3: CASSRMTGGSFYEQYF. The CDR3, as DNA: TGTGCCAGCAGTAGAATGACAGGGGGCAGTTTCTACGAGCAGTACTTC.

The CDR3: CATGEGVEQYF. DNA for the CDR3: TGCGCCACCGGGGAGGGAGTAGAGCAGTACTTC. This chain joins TRBV5-1 and TRBJ2-5; 7 bases are shared with TRBD2. V was clipped by 9 bases and J by 11 bases; unmatched bases: 10. Germline assignment: CDR1 SGHRS and CDR2 YFSETQ. The CDR3 is 11 amino acids.

The chain joins TRBV24-1 to TRBJ2-5, with 7 bases matching TRBD1. The DNA end is a closer match to TRBJ2-1, so the J assignment may be wrong. Germline V CDR1 and CDR2: KGHDR, SFDVKD. This CDR3 has 16 amino acids. The CDR3 DNA sequence: TGTGCCACCAGTGGGAAGGACAGGCTATACCAAGAGACCCAGTTCTTC. Translation gives CATSGKDRLYQETQFF.

CDR3 sequence (DNA): TGTGCCAGCAAGCGGGACCTTGCCCTGTACTTC. Translating it yields CASKRDLALYF. The chain carries TRBV6-1 and TRBJ2-5, with 7 positions matching TRBD2. Per germline, CDR1 MNHNS and CDR2 SASEGT. V gave up 7 bases and J gave up 13 bases; unmatched junction bases: 9. CDR3 length equals 11 residues.

This chain connects TRBV28 to TRBJ2-5, with 7 positions matching TRBD1. The V segment lost 8 bases and the J segment 4 bases; nucleotides outside the gene matches: 7. The CDR3 consists of 13 residues. The germline V gene encodes CDR1 MDHEN and CDR2 SYDVKM. For the CDR3, the DNA is TGTGCCAGCCGACGACAGGGAATAGAGACCCAGTACTTC. Protein sequence: CASRRQGIETQYF.